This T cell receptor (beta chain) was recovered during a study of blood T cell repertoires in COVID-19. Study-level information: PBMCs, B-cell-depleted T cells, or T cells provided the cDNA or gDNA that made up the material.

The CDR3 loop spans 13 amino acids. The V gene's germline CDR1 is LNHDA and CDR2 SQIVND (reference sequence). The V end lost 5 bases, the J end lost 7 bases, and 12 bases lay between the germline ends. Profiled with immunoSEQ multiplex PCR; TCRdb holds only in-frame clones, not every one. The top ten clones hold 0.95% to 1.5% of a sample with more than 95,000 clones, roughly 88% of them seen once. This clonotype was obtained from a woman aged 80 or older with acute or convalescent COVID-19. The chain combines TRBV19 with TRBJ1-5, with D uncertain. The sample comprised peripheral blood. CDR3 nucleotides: TGTGCCAGTAGTGAGGGAGCGGGGCAGCCCCAGCATTTT. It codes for CASSEGAGQPQHF.